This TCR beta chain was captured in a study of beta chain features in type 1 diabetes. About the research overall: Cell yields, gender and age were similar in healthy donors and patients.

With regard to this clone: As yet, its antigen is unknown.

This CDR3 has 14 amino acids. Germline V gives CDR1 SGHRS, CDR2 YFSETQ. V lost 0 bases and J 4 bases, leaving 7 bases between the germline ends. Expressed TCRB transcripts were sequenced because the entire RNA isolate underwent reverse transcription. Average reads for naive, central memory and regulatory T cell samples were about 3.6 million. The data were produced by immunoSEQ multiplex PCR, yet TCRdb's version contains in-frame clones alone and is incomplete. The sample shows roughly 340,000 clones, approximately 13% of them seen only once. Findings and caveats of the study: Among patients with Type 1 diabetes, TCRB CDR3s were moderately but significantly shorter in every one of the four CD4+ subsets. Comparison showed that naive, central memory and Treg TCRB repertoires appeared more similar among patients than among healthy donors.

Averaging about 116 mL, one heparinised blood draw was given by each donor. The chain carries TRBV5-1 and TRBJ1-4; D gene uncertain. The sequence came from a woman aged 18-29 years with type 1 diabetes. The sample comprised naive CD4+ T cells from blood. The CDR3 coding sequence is TGCGCCAGCAGCTTGGGGCGGAGTAATGAAAAACTGTTTTTT. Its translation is CASSLGRSNEKLFF.